What follows describes a single TCR beta chain. Trimming removed 6 bases at V and 7 bases at J, with 13 bases between. This CDR3 contains 13 residues. This specimen comes from a study of human T cells and chemical hapten exposure. MiXCR, applied by TCRdb to the RACE reads, yields one record per CDR3 protein. The sample includes roughly 180,000 distinct CDR3 sequences, about 20% seen only once; the top ten take approximately 6.4%. Noted time point: patch test 1, 2 weeks after DPC sensitization. Treatment of the sample: therapeutic diphenylcyclopropenone sensitization with weekly scalp DPC. The receptor's source is a woman between 45 and 60 years old with alopecia areata. Some clones in this sample may be carry-over from other donors' samples. This sequence joins TRBV12-3 or TRBV12-4 and TRBJ2-1; perhaps TRBD2 as D (6 bases). Source: whole blood, taken in connection with sensitization to the hapten diphenylcyclopropenone (DPC). The DNA for the CDR3 is TGTGCCAGCAGCCCGGGACTCCCAAATGAGCAGTTCTTC. Its protein product is CASSPGLPNEQFF.